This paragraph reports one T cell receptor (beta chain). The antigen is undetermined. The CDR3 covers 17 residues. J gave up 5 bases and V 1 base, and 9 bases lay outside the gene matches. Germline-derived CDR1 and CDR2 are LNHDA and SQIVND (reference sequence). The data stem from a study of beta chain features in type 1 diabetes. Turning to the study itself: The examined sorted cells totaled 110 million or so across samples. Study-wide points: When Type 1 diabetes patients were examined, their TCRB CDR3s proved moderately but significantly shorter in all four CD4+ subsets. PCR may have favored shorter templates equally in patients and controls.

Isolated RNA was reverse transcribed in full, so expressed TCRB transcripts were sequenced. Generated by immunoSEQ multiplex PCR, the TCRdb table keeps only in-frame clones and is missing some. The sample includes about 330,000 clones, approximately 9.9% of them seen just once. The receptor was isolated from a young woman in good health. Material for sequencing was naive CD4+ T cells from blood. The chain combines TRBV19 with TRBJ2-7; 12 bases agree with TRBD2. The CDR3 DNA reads TGTGCCAGTAGTATAGCTCGGCTAGCGGGAGGGCCTGACGAGCAGTACTTC. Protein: CASSIARLAGGPDEQYF.